The sequence of this TCR beta chain was determined in a study of shared clonotypes between healthy human individuals. Findings and limits, study-wide: The donor pool, a small one, limited the genetic and exposure-history diversity represented. The study found 4.5% to 5% of naive CD4 clonotypes shared across a handful of donors.

The CDR3 has 15 amino acids. V lost 1 base and J lost 7; bases outside the gene matches: 5. The germline gives CDR1 SGHNT, CDR2 YYREEE (reference sequence). Under the authors' procedure: Junction-only sequences without quality scores were provided by ImmunoSEQ, so filtering was different. This table comes from immunoSEQ multiplex PCR, and its TCRdb copy is limited to in-frame clones, with some not included. That table furnishes V, J and clone size, whereas the DNA furnished D and trimming. The profile shows roughly 2.4 million clones, under 97% of them singletons. Turning to this clone: Its antigen is undetermined.

This TCR was sampled from a man aged 18 to 35 in good health. Sequenced input: naive CD4+ T cells sorted from blood. Subset meaning: CD45RA+ positively selected. The genes are TRBV5-4 and TRBJ2-7; 13 positions match TRBD2. The CDR3 DNA reads as TGTGCCAGCAGCTTGAGGACTAGCGGGAGTGGGGAGCAGTACTTC. Translated, it gives CASSLRTSGSGEQYF.